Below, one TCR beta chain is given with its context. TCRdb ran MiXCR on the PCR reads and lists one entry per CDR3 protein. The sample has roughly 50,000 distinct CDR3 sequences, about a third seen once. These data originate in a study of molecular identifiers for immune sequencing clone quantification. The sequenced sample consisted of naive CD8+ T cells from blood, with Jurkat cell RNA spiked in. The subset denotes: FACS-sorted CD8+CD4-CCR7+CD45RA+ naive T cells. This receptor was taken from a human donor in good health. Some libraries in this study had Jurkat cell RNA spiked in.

In DNA form, the CDR3 reads TGTGCCAGCAGCCAATTCCAGAGCTCCTACAATGAGCAGTTCTTC. Its translation: CASSQFQSSYNEQFF. The rearrangement joins TRBV14 to TRBJ2-1, with D unresolved. Germline V gene lookup returns CDR1 SGHDN and CDR2 FVKESK. The CDR3 is made up of 15 amino acids. V was pared by 2 bases and J by 0 bases, with 8 bases between.